What follows is one T cell receptor beta chain and its context. The target antigen is unknown. Primers included in the PCR were 60 Vbeta and 13 Jbeta primers. Sequencing used immunoSEQ multiplex PCR; TCRdb keeps in-frame clones, though not all of them. The sample shows about 100,000 clones, about 86% of them seen only once. The CDR3 consists of 11 residues. CDR1 and CDR2 from the germline V gene are MNHEY and SVGAGI. With 8 bases removed from V and 4 bases from J, the gap between germline ends came to 6 bases. This record comes from a study of cytomegalovirus exposure and HLA in healthy donors. Whole-study findings and limits: Earlier analysis looked at TCR beta V segments, and most were productive about 90% or about 30% of the time. Most subjects had HLA-A and HLA-B alleles reportedly predicted accurately by TCR beta sequences. By HLA locus, TCR association rates varied in a later analysis, with DRB1 showing the most and HLA-C the fewest.

Sequencing was carried out using PBMCs. The chain joins TRBV6-5 to TRBJ1-5; no definite D call. The receptor was isolated from a woman in her 70s in good health and CMV-seropositive. The CDR3 spells CASGPNQPQHF. CDR3 DNA sequence: TGTGCCAGCGGGCCTAATCAGCCCCAGCATTTT.